These 10 T cell receptor beta chains came from one sample sequenced in a study of blood T cell repertoires in COVID-19. Profiled with immunoSEQ multiplex PCR; TCRdb holds only in-frame clones, not every one. Here the sample spans hundreds of thousands of clones, about 86% being singletons. Sequenced material: PBMCs or T cells enriched from blood (not recorded which). Receptors originate from a woman in her thirties or forties with acute COVID-19.

This chain uses TRBV28 with TRBJ1-6; 9 bases match TRBD1. Unmatched junction bases numbered 7, after V lost 3 bases and J lost 7 bases. Germline values: CDR1 MDHEN, CDR2 SYDVKM. This CDR3 contains 16 residues. The CDR3 nucleotides read TGTGCCAGCAGTTTGGGGACAGGGTATCCGAATTCACCCCTCCACTTT. Its protein product is CASSLGTGYPNSPLHF.

This rearrangement joins TRBV7-6 to TRBJ2-7, with 10 bases identical to TRBD2. In germline, CDR1 is SGHVS, CDR2 FNYEAQ. V dropped 5 bases and J dropped 2; count of bases not matched to a gene: 18. The CDR3 contains 19 residues. Written as DNA, the CDR3 is TGTGCCAGCAGCCTACAGGGTAGGATATCTAGCGGGAGTCCCTACGAGCAGTACTTC. Its protein is CASSLQGRISSGSPYEQYF. The variable domain in full, completed from reference TRBV7-6 and TRBJ2-7, reads GAGVSQSPRYKVTKRGQDVALRCDPISGHVSLYWYRQALGQGPEFLTYFNYEAQQDKSGLPNDRFSAERPEGSISTLTIQRTEQRDSAMYRCASSLQGRISSGSPYEQYFGPGTRLTVT.

The gene calls are TRBV11-2 and TRBJ1-1; no clear D. The V end was cut by 5 bases, the J end by 1 base, with 17 bases between. The CDR3 has 16 residues. Per germline, CDR1 SGHAT and CDR2 FQNNGV. In DNA, the CDR3 is TGTGCCAGCAGCCCATGGGAGAGAGGCCCGAACACTGAAGCTTTCTTT. It yields the protein CASSPWERGPNTEAFF.

CDR3 residues: CASSEARSFWTDLGETQYF. The CDR3 nucleotides read TGTGCCAGCAGTGAAGCTAGGTCGTTCTGGACAGATTTGGGAGAGACCCAGTACTTC. V and J are TRBV2 and TRBJ2-5; D may be TRBD1 (6 bases). This CDR3 region has 19 residues. Germline-derived CDR1 and CDR2 are SNHLY and FYNNEI. Trimming left V 0 bases short and J 4 bases short, with 24 bases between.

The J gene is TRBJ2-3, the V gene TRBV11-2, with TRBD2 matching over 8 bases. After removal of 2 bases from V and 4 bases from J, the junction contained 8 bases not matched to a gene. CDR3 length: 16 residues. Germline lookup yields CDR1 SGHAT and CDR2 FQNNGV. The CDR3 coding sequence is TGTGCCAGCAGCTTATTTCGGCCGGGAGGGCCAGATACGCAGTATTTT. The encoded protein is CASSLFRPGGPDTQYF.

The chain has TRBV6-6 and TRBJ1-5, with 7 bases lining up with TRBD1. The CDR3 length is 16 residues. The trim removed 6 bases at V and 4 bases at J, leaving 12 bases unmatched. The germline V gene has CDR1 MNHNY and CDR2 SVGAGI (reference sequence). CDR3 protein: CASSQGTARSNQPQHF. In DNA form, the CDR3 reads TGTGCCAGCAGCCAAGGGACAGCGAGGAGTAATCAGCCCCAGCATTTT.

V gene TRBV27 combines with J gene TRBJ1-2, with D possibly TRBD1 on 5 matching bases. V lost 6 bases, J lost 6 bases, and 11 bases lay in between. Germline CDR1 reads MNHEY; CDR2 reads SMNVEV (reference sequence). The CDR3 runs 12 residues. The CDR3 region has the DNA TGTGCCAGCAGCTCCGACAGAAATGGCTACACCTTC. Protein product: CASSSDRNGYTF.

The V and J genes are TRBV21-1 and TRBJ2-1; no DNA check was done on the table's D call, TRBD2. TRBV21-1 counts as a pseudogene. CDR3 length equals 18 residues. The CDR3 DNA reads as TGTGCCAGCAGCAAACCTAGTTGGGGGGAGGCATCCTACAATGAGCAGTTCTTC. Amino acid sequence: CASSKPSWGEASYNEQFF.

The V gene is TRBV28, the J gene TRBJ2-2; possibly TRBD2 for D (5 bases). V gave up 10 bases and J gave up 0 bases, with 6 bases separating them. This CDR3 region has 12 residues. Germline values: CDR1 MDHEN, CDR2 SYDVKM. The CDR3 nucleotides are TGTGCCACCGGGGCGAACACCGGGGAGCTGTTTTTT. Its translation: CATGANTGELFF.

The chain couples TRBV7-2 to TRBJ2-7, with 9 bases that match TRBD2. The CDR3 covers 16 residues. With V trimmed by 3 bases and J by 2 bases, 8 bases remained unmatched. CDR1 SGHTA and CDR2 FQGNSA come from the germline V gene. Written as DNA, the CDR3 is TGTGCCAGCAGCTTCATGGGCGGGAGGGCCCCCTACGAGCAGTACTTC. Translating it yields CASSFMGGRAPYEQYF.